Included here is one TCR beta chain sequence, with context. Using immunoSEQ multiplex PCR, the repertoire was profiled, and TCRdb retains in-frame clones only, with some absent. The sample includes more than 95,000 clones, about 93% of them seen just once. The data originate from a study of control samples from healthy donors and cancer patients. Germline CDR1 reads LNHDA; CDR2 reads SQIVND (reference sequence). The CDR3 runs 17 residues. Trimming stripped 1 base from V and 0 bases from J, with 14 bases between. This sequence joins TRBV19 and TRBJ2-3; D ambiguous. This clonotype originated in a man aged 25 to 45 in good health. The specimen sequenced was blood. CDR3 nucleotide sequence: TGTGCCAGTAGTATAGTATTCGCTCCAGGTAGCACAGATACGCAGTATTTT. Translating it yields CASSIVFAPGSTDTQYF.